These T cell receptor beta chains were read from a single sample in a study of memory CD4+ T cells and cytomegalovirus serostatus. Generated by immunoSEQ multiplex PCR, the TCRdb table keeps only in-frame clones and is missing some. This sample yields some 87,000 clones, of which about four fifths are seen a single time; approximately 4% belongs to the top ten. Sequencing input: memory CD4+ T cells from blood. Source of these receptors: an adult in good health and CMV-seropositive. The CDR3 runs from the conserved cysteine through the conserved F or W. A D gene is named only where the DNA matches it firmly. Not all rows give a size; the values are once, few, many and, for expanded clones, a class.

- | TRBJ2-3 | TRBD1 | TRBV28 | CASSLQGAGLDTQYF | TGTGCCAGCAGTTTACAGGGGGCGGGCTTGGATACGCAGTATTTT
- | TRBJ1-5 | - | TRBV6-5 | CASRFPDGPQHF | TGTGCCAGCAGGTTCCCGGACGGGCCCCAGCATTTT
- | TRBJ2-2 | - | TRBV29-1 | CSVVGSGNTGELFF | TGCAGCGTGGTGGGTAGCGGGAACACCGGGGAGCTGTTTTTT
once | TRBJ2-5 | TRBD1 | TRBV10-1 | CASSENRGLTWETQYF | TGCGCCAGCAGTGAGAACAGGGGGCTGACCTGGGAGACCCAGTACTTC
- | TRBJ2-2 | - | TRBV2 | CASKPGLNTGELFF | TGTGCCAGCAAGCCCGGACTCAACACCGGGGAGCTGTTTTTT
- | TRBJ2-7 | TRBD2 | TRBV28 | CASSLPSLAGDLYEQYF | TGTGCCAGCAGTTTGCCTTCCCTAGCGGGAGATCTATACGAGCAGTACTTC
- | TRBJ2-1 | TRBD2 | TRBV10-2 | CASSEWTSGTNEQFF | TGCGCCAGCAGTGAATGGACTAGCGGGACCAATGAGCAGTTCTTC
once | TRBJ1-4 | - | TRBV28 | CASTPAGEKLFF | TGTGCCAGCACCCCGGCCGGGGAAAAACTGTTTTTT
- | TRBJ2-1 | - | TRBV15 | CATSRDPAGEQFF | TGTGCCACCAGCAGAGATCCAGCGGGTGAGCAGTTCTTC
- | TRBJ2-3 | TRBD2 | TRBV4-2 | CASSQGRLADASSSTDTQYF | TGTGCCAGCAGCCAAGGTAGACTAGCAGACGCATCATCTAGCACAGATACGCAGTATTTT
- | TRBJ2-2 | - | TRBV27 | CASSPLYRRGGELFF | TGTGCCAGCAGTCCACTATACCGAAGGGGGGGGGAGCTGTTTTTT
few | TRBJ1-1 | - | TRBV5-1 | CASSVVGGSNTEAFF | TGCGCCAGCAGCGTGGTCGGGGGGTCGAACACTGAAGCTTTCTTT
- | TRBJ2-2 | - | TRBV6-6 | CASSYSSGTGELFF | TGTGCCAGCAGTTACTCGTCCGGAACCGGGGAGCTGTTTTTT
- | TRBJ1-2 | - | TRBV4-2 | CASSRNKGRGEINYGYTF | TGTGCCAGCAGCCGGAACAAAGGCAGGGGAGAAATTAACTATGGCTACACCTTC
- | TRBJ1-2 | TRBD1 | TRBV30 | CAWKVAQGAGGYTF | TGTGCCTGGAAGGTAGCACAGGGGGCTGGAGGCTACACCTTC
- | TRBJ2-3 | - | TRBV7-2 | CASSPVTFTDTQYF | TGTGCCAGCAGCCCGGTGACATTCACAGATACGCAGTATTTT
- | TRBJ2-7 | - | TRBV5-1 | CASSLDTGRSSYEQYF | TGCGCCAGCAGCTTGGACACTGGGCGGAGCTCCTACGAGCAGTACTTC
once | TRBJ2-7 | - | TRBV7-9 | CASRPTPGYLQF | TGTGCCAGCAGACCTACCCCGGGATACCTTCAGTTC
- | TRBJ2-1 | TRBD2 | TRBV29-1 | CSVETSGRKSIHNEQFF | TGCAGCGTTGAAACTAGCGGGAGGAAGAGTATACACAATGAGCAGTTCTTC
few | TRBJ1-4 | - | TRBV20-1 | CSARADEKLFF | TGCAGTGCCAGAGCCGATGAAAAACTGTTTTTT
- | TRBJ2-3 | TRBD1 | TRBV19 | CASSKWTGSLTDTQYF | TGTGCCAGTAGTAAGTGGACAGGCAGTTTGACAGATACGCAGTATTTT
- | TRBJ2-1 | - | TRBV5-1 | CASSWGTGDRFF | TGCGCCAGCAGCTGGGGAACGGGAGACCGGTTCTTC
- | TRBJ2-3 | - | TRBV4-1 | CASSQGLVSTDTQYF | TGCGCCAGCAGCCAGGGTTTAGTTTCCACAGATACGCAGTATTTT
- | TRBJ1-3 | - | TRBV7-6 | CASSLVQSSSGNTIYF | TGTGCCAGCAGCTTAGTTCAGAGTTCCTCTGGAAACACCATATATTTT
- | TRBJ1-1 | - | TRBV6-1 | CASSFSGARTEAFF | TGTGCCAGCAGTTTCTCGGGGGCGCGGACTGAAGCTTTCTTT
- | TRBJ2-3 | - | TRBV7-2 | CASSFGTHQYF | TGTGCCAGCAGCTTCGGGACCCATCAGTATTTT
- | TRBJ2-1 | TRBD2 | TRBV11-2 | CASSDIAGGTYNEQFF | TGTGCCAGCAGCGATATAGCGGGAGGGACCTACAATGAGCAGTTCTTC
- | TRBJ2-1 | - | TRBV7-6 | CASSWGEANEQFF | TGTGCCAGCAGCTGGGGGGAGGCCAATGAGCAGTTCTTC
once | TRBJ1-1 | TRBD1 | TRBV5-4 | CASSFGTVKNTEAFF | TGTGCCAGCAGCTTCGGGACAGTCAAGAACACTGAAGCTTTCTTT
- | TRBJ2-7 | TRBD1 | TRBV4-1 | CASSQDGTGGYEQYF | TGCGCCAGCAGCCAAGATGGAACAGGGGGCTACGAGCAGTACTTC
few | TRBJ2-7 | TRBD1 | TRBV7-8 | CASSAWPTGAYEQYF | TGTGCCAGCAGCGCCTGGCCGACAGGGGCCTACGAGCAGTACTTC
- | TRBJ1-2 | - | TRBV29-1 | CSVVAPGGSGVRGYTF | TGCAGCGTTGTGGCCCCAGGAGGATCGGGGGTCAGGGGCTACACCTTC
- | TRBJ1-2 | TRBD1 | TRBV7-3 | CASSLERQGHGYTF | TGTGCCAGCAGCTTAGAGAGACAGGGGCATGGCTACACCTTC
once | TRBJ2-5 | - | TRBV2 | CASSDAGETQYF | TGTGCCAGCAGTGATGCGGGAGAGACCCAGTACTTC